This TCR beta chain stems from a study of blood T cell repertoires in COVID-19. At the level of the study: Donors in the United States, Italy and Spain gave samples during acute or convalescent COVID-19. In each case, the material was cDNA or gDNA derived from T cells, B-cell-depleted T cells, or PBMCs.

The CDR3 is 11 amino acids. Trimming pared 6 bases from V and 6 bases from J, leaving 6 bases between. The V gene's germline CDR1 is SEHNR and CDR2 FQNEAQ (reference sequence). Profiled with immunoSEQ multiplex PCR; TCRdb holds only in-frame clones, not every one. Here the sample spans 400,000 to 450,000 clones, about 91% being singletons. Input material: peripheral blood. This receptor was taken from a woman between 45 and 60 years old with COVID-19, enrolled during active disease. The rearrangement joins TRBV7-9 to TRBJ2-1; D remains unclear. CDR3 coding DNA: TGTGCCAGCAGTCGAGGCAATGAGCAGTTCTTC. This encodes CASSRGNEQFF.